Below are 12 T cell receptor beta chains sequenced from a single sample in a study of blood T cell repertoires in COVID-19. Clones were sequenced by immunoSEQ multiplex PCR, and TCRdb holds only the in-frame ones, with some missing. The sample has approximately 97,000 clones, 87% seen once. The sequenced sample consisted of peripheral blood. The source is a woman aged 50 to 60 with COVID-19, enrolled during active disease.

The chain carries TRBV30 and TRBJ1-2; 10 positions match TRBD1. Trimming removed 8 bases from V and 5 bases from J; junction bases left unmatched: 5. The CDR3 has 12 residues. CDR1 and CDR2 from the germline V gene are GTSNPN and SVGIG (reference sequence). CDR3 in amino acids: CAGDRGWYGYTF. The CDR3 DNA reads TGTGCCGGGGACAGGGGTTGGTATGGCTACACCTTC.

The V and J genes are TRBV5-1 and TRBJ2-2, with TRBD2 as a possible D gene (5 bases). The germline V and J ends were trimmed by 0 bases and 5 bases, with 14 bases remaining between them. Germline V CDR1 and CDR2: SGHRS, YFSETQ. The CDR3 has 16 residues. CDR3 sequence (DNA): TGCGCCAGCAGCTTGGCCGAGGGTAGCCGGACCGGGGAGCTGTTTTTT. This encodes CASSLAEGSRTGELFF.

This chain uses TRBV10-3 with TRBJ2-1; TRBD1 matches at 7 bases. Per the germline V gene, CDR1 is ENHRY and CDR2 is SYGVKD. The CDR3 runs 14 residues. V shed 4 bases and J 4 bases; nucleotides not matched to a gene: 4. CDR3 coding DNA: TGTGCCATCAGTGGTGCAGGGGGATACAATGAGCAGTTCTTC. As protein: CAISGAGGYNEQFF.

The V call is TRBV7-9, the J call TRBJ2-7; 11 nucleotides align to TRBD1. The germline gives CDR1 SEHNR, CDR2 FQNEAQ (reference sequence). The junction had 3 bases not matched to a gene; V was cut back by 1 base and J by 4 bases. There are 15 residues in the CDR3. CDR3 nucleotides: TGTGCCAGCAGCTTAGGGACAGGGGGCGGGTACGAGCAGTACTTC. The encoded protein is CASSLGTGGGYEQYF.

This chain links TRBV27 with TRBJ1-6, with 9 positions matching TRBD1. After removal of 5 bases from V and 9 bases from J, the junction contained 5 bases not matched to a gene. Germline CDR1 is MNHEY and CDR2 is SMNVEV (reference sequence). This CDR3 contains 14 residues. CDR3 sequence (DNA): TGTGCCAGCAGTCCGGGACAGGGCGGTTCACCCCTCCACTTT. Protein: CASSPGQGGSPLHF.

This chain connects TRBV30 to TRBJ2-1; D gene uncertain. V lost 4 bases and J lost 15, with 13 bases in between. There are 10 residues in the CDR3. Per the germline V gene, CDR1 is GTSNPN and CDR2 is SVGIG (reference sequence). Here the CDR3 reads CAWNPRLSFF. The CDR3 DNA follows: TGTGCCTGGAACCCACGGTTGTCGTTCTTC.

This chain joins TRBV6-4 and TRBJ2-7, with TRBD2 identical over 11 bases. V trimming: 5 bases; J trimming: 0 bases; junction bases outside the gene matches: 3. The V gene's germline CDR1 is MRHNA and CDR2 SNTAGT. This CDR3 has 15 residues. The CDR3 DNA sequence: TGTGCCAGCAGTCGACTAGCGGGGTCCTCCTACGAGCAGTACTTC. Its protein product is CASSRLAGSSYEQYF.

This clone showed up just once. This CDR3 is CASSQETSGGAVITDTQYF. For the CDR3, the DNA is TGTGCCAGCAGCCAAGAGACTAGCGGGGGGGCGGTCATCACAGATACGCAGTATTTT. The chain combines TRBV4-2 with TRBJ2-3; 14 nucleotides match TRBD2. V dropped 0 bases and J dropped 2; count of bases not matched to a gene: 7. This CDR3 spans 19 amino acids. Germline loops: CDR1 LGHNA, CDR2 YNFKEQ.

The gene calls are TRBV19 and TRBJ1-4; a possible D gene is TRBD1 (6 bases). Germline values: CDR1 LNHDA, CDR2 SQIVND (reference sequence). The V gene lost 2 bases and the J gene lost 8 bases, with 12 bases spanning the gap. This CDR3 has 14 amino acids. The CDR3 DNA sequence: TGTGCCAGTAGTATATCACAGGGCGGCGAAAAACTGTTTTTT. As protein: CASSISQGGEKLFF.

CDR3 region: CASSYPEINQPQHF. CDR3 nucleotide sequence: TGTGCCAGCAGTTACCCCGAGATTAATCAGCCCCAGCATTTT. The V and J genes are TRBV6-6 and TRBJ1-5; no clear D. Germline V gene lookup returns CDR1 MNHNY and CDR2 SVGAGI (reference sequence). Between the trimmed V and J ends, which lost 2 bases and 4 bases, there was a span of 9 bases. This CDR3 comprises 14 residues.

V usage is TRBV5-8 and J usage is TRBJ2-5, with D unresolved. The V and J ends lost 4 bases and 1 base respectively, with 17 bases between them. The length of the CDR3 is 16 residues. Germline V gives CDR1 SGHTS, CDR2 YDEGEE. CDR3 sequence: CASSPRYVISQETQYF. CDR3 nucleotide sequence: TGTGCCAGCAGCCCCCGATATGTGATCAGCCAAGAGACCCAGTACTTC.

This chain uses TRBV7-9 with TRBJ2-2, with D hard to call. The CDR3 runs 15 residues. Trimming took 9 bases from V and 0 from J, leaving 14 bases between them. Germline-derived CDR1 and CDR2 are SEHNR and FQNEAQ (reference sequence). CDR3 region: CARSISGSNTGELFF. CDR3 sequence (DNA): TGTGCCAGATCGATCTCGGGTTCGAACACCGGGGAGCTGTTTTTT.